The next 23 T cell receptor beta chains were all read from a single sample in a study of T cells after yellow fever vaccination. TCRdb itself ran the 5' RACE reads through MiXCR, one entry per CDR3 protein. This sample has around 330,000 distinct CDR3 sequences; 3% to 4.5% occur once, and the top ten carry less than 25%. Sequencing was performed on PBMCs, taken on the day of the yellow fever booster vaccination. Every receptor here comes from a young man who received the YFV17D yellow fever vaccine.

This clonotype was counted between two and nine times. V gene TRBV7-3 combines with J gene TRBJ2-7; D might be TRBD1 (6 bases). With 5 bases removed from V and 6 bases from J, the gap between germline ends came to 20 bases. The germline V gene encodes CDR1 SGHTA and CDR2 FQGTGA. The CDR3 is 15 amino acids. Here the CDR3 reads CASSPGKGDLPEQYV. Here the CDR3 DNA reads TGTGCCAGCAGCCCCGGAAAGGGGGATCTGCCCGAGCAGTACGTC.

This clonotype was observed at least ten times. The V and J genes are TRBV4-1 and TRBJ1-4; possible D gene TRBD1, 5 bases. Trimming cost V 0 bases and J 0 bases, with 8 bases left between them. Germline CDR1 is MGHRA and CDR2 is YSYEKL. The CDR3 runs 16 residues. The CDR3 loop reads CASSQDGTTTNEKLFF. DNA of the CDR3: TGCGCCAGCAGCCAAGATGGGACTACAACTAATGAAAAACTGTTTTTT.

This clonotype was seen repeatedly, ten times or more. The chain employs TRBV7-2 and TRBJ1-2, with TRBD1 matching 7 bases. Per germline, CDR1 SGHTA and CDR2 FQGNSA. The CDR3 extends over 14 amino acids. The V segment lost 4 bases and the J segment 8 bases; nucleotides outside the gene matches: 10. The CDR3 DNA reads TGTGCCAGCAGCTCACCGGGACAGTCTTTAGGCTACACCTTC. Its protein product is CASSSPGQSLGYTF.

The chain recombines TRBV5-5 with TRBJ2-1; 10 bases line up with TRBD1. Germline V CDR1 and CDR2: SGHKS, YYEKEE (reference sequence). This CDR3 contains 16 residues. The ends lost 1 base at V and 8 bases at J; junction bases unmatched: 9. As DNA, the CDR3 is TGTGCCAGCAGCTTGAGAATCCGGGACAGGGGCGATGAGCAGTTCTTC. Its protein product is CASSLRIRDRGDEQFF.

This clonotype was observed a handful of times. The chain is built from TRBV5-1 and TRBJ1-2; a weak D match, TRBD1 (6 bases). The V gene lost 0 bases and the J gene lost 0 bases, with 15 bases spanning the gap. CDR3 length: 17 residues. Germline CDR1 SGHRS, CDR2 YFSETQ. Here the CDR3 DNA reads TGCGCCAGCAGCTTGGCACAGGGCCTGCCAACTAACTATGGCTACACCTTC. Amino acid sequence: CASSLAQGLPTNYGYTF.

V gene TRBV4-3 combines with J gene TRBJ2-2; no firm D call. Germline V gene sequence: CDR1 LGHNA, CDR2 YSLEER. The CDR3 is 17 residues long. V lost 0 bases and J 2 bases, leaving 13 bases between the germline ends. This CDR3 reads CASSQDQTADNTGELFF. Here the CDR3 DNA reads TGCGCCAGCAGCCAAGATCAAACAGCCGATAACACCGGGGAGCTGTTTTTT.

This clonotype has at least ten counts. This chain links TRBV7-7 with TRBJ2-2; tentatively, D is TRBD1 or TRBD2 (6 bases each). The CDR3 loop spans 13 amino acids. Germline CDR1 and CDR2: SSHAT and FNYEAQ (reference sequence). The CDR3 sequence is CASAPGATGELFF. The CDR3 coding sequence is TGTGCTAGCGCCCCGGGGGCCACCGGGGAGCTGTTTTTT.

The rearrangement links TRBV4-1 to TRBJ2-6; the D call may be TRBD1 or TRBD2 (6 bases each). Per germline, CDR1 MGHRA and CDR2 YSYEKL. The CDR3 consists of 16 residues. V was pared by 0 bases and J by 5 bases, with 11 bases between. CDR3 DNA sequence: TGCGCCAGCAGCCAAGATTCGGGGGCCCGGGCCAACGTCCTGACTTTC. This encodes CASSQDSGARANVLTF.

This rearrangement joins TRBV4-1 to TRBJ2-5; 9 bases align to TRBD2. The CDR3 loop spans 16 amino acids. The germline gives CDR1 MGHRA, CDR2 YSYEKL. Losses at the gene ends were 4 bases for V and 5 bases for J; bases not matched to a gene: 11. DNA of the CDR3: TGCGCCAGCAGCCCCCGGTTAGCGGGGGTGATGGAGACCCAGTACTTC. Translating gives CASSPRLAGVMETQYF.

This clonotype has a count of ten or more. The chain recombines TRBV7-9 with TRBJ2-5; 9 positions match TRBD1. J was trimmed by 3 bases and V by 3 bases; bases with no gene match: 5. CDR3 size: 15 residues. Germline-derived CDR1 and CDR2 are SEHNR and FQNEAQ (reference sequence). The CDR3 region has the DNA TGTGCCAGCAGCTTCTCACAGGGGGCTGAAGAGACCCAGTACTTC. Protein product: CASSFSQGAEETQYF.

The chain has TRBV5-5 and TRBJ1-3, with unresolved D. Trimming removed 5 bases from V and 1 base from J, with 10 bases in between. This CDR3 region has 14 residues. Per the germline V gene, CDR1 is SGHKS and CDR2 is YYEKEE (reference sequence). The CDR3 sequence is CASSSDSSGNTIYF. CDR3 coding DNA: TGTGCCAGCAGTTCCGACTCTTCTGGAAACACCATATATTTT.

This clonotype was picked up a small number of times. This chain uses TRBV29-1 with TRBJ1-3; TRBD1 matches 7 bases. This CDR3 region has 12 residues. V shed 6 bases and J 4 bases; nucleotides not matched to a gene: 3. The germline V gene has CDR1 SQVTM and CDR2 ANQGSEA. Written as DNA, the CDR3 is TGCAGCGTATGGGACAGCGGAAACACCATATATTTT. This encodes CSVWDSGNTIYF.

The chain employs TRBV6-2 or TRBV6-3 and TRBJ1-6, with 12 positions matching TRBD1. The junction had 14 bases not matched to a gene; V was cut back by 5 bases and J by 0 bases. This CDR3 comprises 21 residues. Germline V CDR1 and CDR2: MNHEY, SVGEGT. CDR3 bases: TGTGCCAGCAGTGCTCCCCGTGCGGGACAGGGGGCACGCTCCTATAATTCACCCCTCCACTTT. Its translation is CASSAPRAGQGARSYNSPLHF.

The sample holds a few counts of this clonotype. The chain combines TRBV4-1 with TRBJ1-2; 10 bases agree with TRBD1. Germline CDR1 MGHRA, CDR2 YSYEKL. This CDR3 contains 16 residues. V lost 0 bases, J lost 8 bases, and 9 bases stayed unmatched. The CDR3 sequence: CASSQDRRGQGKGYTF. The CDR3 coding sequence is TGCGCCAGCAGCCAAGATCGGCGGGGACAGGGGAAAGGCTACACCTTC.

This clonotype was detected a few times. The V call is TRBV20-1, the J call TRBJ2-3, with D tentatively TRBD2 (5 bases). V was pared by 3 bases and J by 0 bases, with 13 bases between. CDR3 length: 15 residues. The V gene's germline CDR1 is DFQATT and CDR2 SNEGSKA (reference sequence). The CDR3 sequence is CSAREAHTSTDTQYF. The DNA of the CDR3 is TGCAGTGCTAGGGAGGCACATACTAGCACAGATACGCAGTATTTT.

In its sample, this clonotype was seen a few times. This chain uses TRBV4-1 with TRBJ2-3; TRBD2 might be the D (6 bases). The CDR3 loop spans 16 amino acids. V was cut by 3 bases and J by 0 bases, with 13 bases left in between. Germline values: CDR1 MGHRA, CDR2 YSYEKL. In DNA, the CDR3 is TGCGCCAGCAGCCACACCGGGGGTTGGAGCACAGATACGCAGTATTTT. Its translation is CASSHTGGWSTDTQYF.

J is TRBJ1-6 and V is TRBV20-1; TRBD1 matches at 8 bases. The junction had 5 bases not matched to a gene; V was cut back by 4 bases and J by 9 bases. This CDR3 region has 13 residues. In germline, CDR1 is DFQATT, CDR2 SNEGSKA (reference sequence). CDR3 nucleotide sequence: TGCAGTGCTACAGGGGGCACCGGTTCACCCCTCCACTTT. Translated: CSATGGTGSPLHF.

In its sample, this clonotype was seen many times. The chain couples TRBV4-3 to TRBJ1-2; TRBD1 is a possible D gene (5 bases). Trimming shortened V by 0 bases and J by 1 base, and 6 bases separated the two germline ends. This CDR3 is 14 amino acids long. The germline CDR1 and CDR2 sequences are LGHNA and YSLEER. The CDR3 DNA follows: TGCGCCAGCAGCCAAGAAGACAGTAACTATGGCTACACCTTC. Translated, it gives CASSQEDSNYGYTF.

This clonotype showed up many times. This rearrangement joins TRBV3-1 to TRBJ2-7; D unresolved. V lost 3 bases and J lost 8, with 11 bases in between. The CDR3 is 12 amino acids. CDR1 LGHDT and CDR2 YNNKEL come from the germline V gene (reference sequence). The CDR3 coding sequence is TGTGCCAGCAGCCATGAGAGCAGGCAGCAGTACTTC. It yields the protein CASSHESRQQYF.

CDR3 DNA sequence: TGTGCCAGCAGCTCACGCGGGGAGGGGTACAATGAGCAGTTCTTC. Translated: CASSSRGEGYNEQFF. The genes are TRBV11-3 and TRBJ2-1; 7 bases fit TRBD2. J lost 4 bases, V lost 4 bases, and 7 bases had no gene match. Per germline, CDR1 SGHNT and CDR2 YENEEA. This CDR3 is 15 amino acids long.

The rearrangement joins TRBV29-1 to TRBJ2-5; 10 bases match TRBD2. This CDR3 is built from 15 residues. J lost 1 base, V lost 7 bases, and 9 bases had no gene match. Germline V gene lookup returns CDR1 SQVTM and CDR2 ANQGSEA. DNA of the CDR3: TGCAGCGCAAACGTACTAGCGGGGACCCAAGAGACCCAGTACTTC. Translated: CSANVLAGTQETQYF.

This clonotype was recorded at least ten times. In nucleotides, the CDR3 is TGCGCCAGCACGGTTGGGACTAGGGTTAGGGAGCAGTTCTTC. This encodes CASTVGTRVREQFF. The chain is built from TRBV5-1 and TRBJ2-1, with TRBD2 identical over 8 bases. Germline V gene lookup returns CDR1 SGHRS and CDR2 YFSETQ. CDR3 length equals 14 residues. With 6 bases clipped from V and 10 bases from J, the junction kept 12 bases outside the gene matches.

This clonotype was counted many times. CDR3 residues: CASTTEGNRVDTQYF. The CDR3 nucleotides are TGTGCCAGCACCACGGAAGGAAACAGGGTGGATACGCAGTATTTT. The chain joins TRBV18 to TRBJ2-3, with D possibly TRBD1 on 6 matching bases. The ends were cut back, 8 bases at V and 6 bases at J, with 21 bases in the middle. Per germline, CDR1 KGHSH and CDR2 LQKENI. This CDR3 comprises 15 residues.